This TCR beta chain was sequenced for a study of blood T cell repertoires in COVID-19. Authors' data handling: Nucleated cell counts were estimated from reference gene primer amplification. Repertoires were generated with immunoSEQ multiplex PCR, while TCRdb's copy carries only in-frame clones and drops some. V and J calls and clone size are copied from that table; D and trimming were computed from the DNA. The repertoire includes under 200,000 clones, about 86% of them detected once, and approximately 18% sits in the top ten. CDR1 ENHRY and CDR2 SYGVKD come from the germline V gene. With 10 bases clipped from V and 7 bases from J, the junction kept 13 bases outside the gene matches. The CDR3 spans 13 residues.

J is TRBJ2-7 and V is TRBV10-3, with 7 bases fitting TRBD2. The sequence derives from a woman aged 70-85 years who had recovered from COVID-19. The sequencing input was peripheral blood. The CDR3, as DNA: TGTGCCACCCGGGAGGCACTCCGGTGGGAGCAGTACTTC. Translated, it gives CATREALRWEQYF.